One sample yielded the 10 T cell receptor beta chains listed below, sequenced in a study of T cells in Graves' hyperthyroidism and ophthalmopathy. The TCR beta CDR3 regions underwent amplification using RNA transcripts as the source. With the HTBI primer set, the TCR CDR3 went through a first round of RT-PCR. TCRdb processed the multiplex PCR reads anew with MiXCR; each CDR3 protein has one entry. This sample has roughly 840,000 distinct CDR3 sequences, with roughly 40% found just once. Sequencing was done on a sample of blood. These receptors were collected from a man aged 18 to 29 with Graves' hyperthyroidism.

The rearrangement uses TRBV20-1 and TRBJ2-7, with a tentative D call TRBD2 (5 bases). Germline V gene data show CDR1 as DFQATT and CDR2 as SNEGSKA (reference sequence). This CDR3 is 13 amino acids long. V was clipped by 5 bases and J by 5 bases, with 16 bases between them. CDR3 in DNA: TGCAGTGCTGGCCCGGGCCTAGCCAACGAGCAGTACTTC. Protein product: CSAGPGLANEQYF.

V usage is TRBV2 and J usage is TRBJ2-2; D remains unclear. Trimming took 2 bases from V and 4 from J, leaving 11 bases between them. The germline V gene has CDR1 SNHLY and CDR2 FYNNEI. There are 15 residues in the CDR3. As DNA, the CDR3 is TGTGCCAGCAGTGAATCAGTAGACGCCACCGGGGAGCTGTTTTTT. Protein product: CASSESVDATGELFF.

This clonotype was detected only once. The CDR3, as DNA: TGCAGCGCCCAGAGGGCAGGGGGCGAGACCCAGTACTTC. Protein product: CSAQRAGGETQYF. The genes are TRBV29-1 and TRBJ2-5, with 8 bases lining up with TRBD1. With V trimmed by 7 bases and J by 5 bases, 9 bases remained unmatched. In germline, CDR1 is SQVTM, CDR2 ANQGSEA. The CDR3 extends over 13 amino acids.

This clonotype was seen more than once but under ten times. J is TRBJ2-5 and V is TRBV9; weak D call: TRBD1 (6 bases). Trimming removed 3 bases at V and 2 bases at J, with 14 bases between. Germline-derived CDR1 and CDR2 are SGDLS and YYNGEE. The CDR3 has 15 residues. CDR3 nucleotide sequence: TGTGCCAGCAGCGCCCGGGACATACCACAAGAGACCCAGTACTTC. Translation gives CASSARDIPQETQYF.

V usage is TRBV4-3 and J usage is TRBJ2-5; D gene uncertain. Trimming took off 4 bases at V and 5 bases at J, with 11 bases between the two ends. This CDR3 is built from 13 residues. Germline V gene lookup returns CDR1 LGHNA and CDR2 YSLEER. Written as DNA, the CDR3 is TGCGCCAGCAGCCTGGCTCTGCTGGAGACCCAGTACTTC. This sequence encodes CASSLALLETQYF.

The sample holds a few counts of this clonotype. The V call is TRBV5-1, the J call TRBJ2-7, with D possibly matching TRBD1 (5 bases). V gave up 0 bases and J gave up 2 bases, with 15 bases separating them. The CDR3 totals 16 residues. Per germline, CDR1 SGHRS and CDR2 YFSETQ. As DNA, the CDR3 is TGCGCCAGCAGCTTGGCAGGGCAGAAGCGACCCTACGAGCAGTACTTC. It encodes CASSLAGQKRPYEQYF. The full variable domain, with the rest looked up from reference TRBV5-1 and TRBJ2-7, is KAGVTQTPRYLIKTRGQQVTLSCSPISGHRSVSWYQQTPGQGLQFLFEYFSETQRNKGNFPGRFSGRQFSNSRSEMNVSTLELGDSALYLCASSLAGQKRPYEQYFGPGTRLTVT.

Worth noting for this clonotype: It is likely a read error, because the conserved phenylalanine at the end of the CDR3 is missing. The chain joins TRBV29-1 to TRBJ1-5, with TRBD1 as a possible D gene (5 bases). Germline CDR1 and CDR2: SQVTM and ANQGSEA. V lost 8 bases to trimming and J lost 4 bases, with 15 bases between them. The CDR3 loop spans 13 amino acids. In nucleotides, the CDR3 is TGCAGCAGTTACGGGGCAGGGAATCAGCCCCAGCATTTA. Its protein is CSSYGAGNQPQHL.

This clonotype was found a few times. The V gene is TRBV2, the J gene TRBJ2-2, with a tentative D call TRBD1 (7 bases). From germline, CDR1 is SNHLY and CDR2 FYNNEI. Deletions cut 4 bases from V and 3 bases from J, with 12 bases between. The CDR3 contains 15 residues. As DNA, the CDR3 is TGTGCCAGCAGTGGGGGGGACAGATACACCGGGGAGCTGTTTTTT. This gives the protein CASSGGDRYTGELFF.

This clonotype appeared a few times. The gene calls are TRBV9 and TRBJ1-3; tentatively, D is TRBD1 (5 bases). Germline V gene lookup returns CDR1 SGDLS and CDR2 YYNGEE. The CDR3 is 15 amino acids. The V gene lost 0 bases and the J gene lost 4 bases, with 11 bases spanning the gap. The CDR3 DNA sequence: TGTGCCAGCAGCGTAGCACCCGGGGCGGGAAACACCATATATTTT. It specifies CASSVAPGAGNTIYF. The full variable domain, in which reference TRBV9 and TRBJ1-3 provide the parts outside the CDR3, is DSGVTQTPKHLITATGQRVTLRCSPRSGDLSVYWYQQSLDQGLQFLIQYYNGEERAKGNILERFSAQQFPDLHSELNLSSLELGDSALYFCASSVAPGAGNTIYFGEGSWLTVV.

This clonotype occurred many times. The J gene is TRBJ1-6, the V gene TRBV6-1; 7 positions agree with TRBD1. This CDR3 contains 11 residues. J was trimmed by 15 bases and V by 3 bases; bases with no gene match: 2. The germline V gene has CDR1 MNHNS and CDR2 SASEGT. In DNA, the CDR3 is TGTGCCAGCAGTGACGACAGGGACCTCCACTTT. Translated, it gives CASSDDRDLHF.